This TCR beta chain was captured in a study of T cells in localized non-small cell lung cancer. Study-wide points: For the top 100 tumor clones, a median roughly 56 also appeared in adjacent lung. An association was observed between higher blood T cell density and longer overall survival. Because only a single region of the tumor was sequenced, heterogeneity remains possible.

Clones were sequenced by immunoSEQ multiplex PCR, and TCRdb holds only the in-frame ones, with some missing. The sample lists about 1,500 clones, around 25% occurring once. This clone was picked up a small number of times. Its antigen is not identified. The uninvolved lung lay at least 2 cm from the tumor margin and lacked atypia. This CDR3 is 18 amino acids long. Germline CDR1 is MNHGY and CDR2 is SAAAGT. The ends lost 7 bases at V and 3 bases at J; junction bases unmatched: 20. This receptor was obtained from a male donor older than 55 with stage I lung adenocarcinoma. Specimen: normal lung tissue next to the tumor, collected before any cancer treatment. V and J are TRBV6-8 and TRBJ1-1; TRBD1 matches at 7 bases. CDR3 sequence reads: CASKPQGTSARGYTEAFF. The CDR3 coding sequence is TGTGCCAGCAAACCACAGGGGACGTCAGCAAGGGGGTACACTGAAGCTTTCTTT.